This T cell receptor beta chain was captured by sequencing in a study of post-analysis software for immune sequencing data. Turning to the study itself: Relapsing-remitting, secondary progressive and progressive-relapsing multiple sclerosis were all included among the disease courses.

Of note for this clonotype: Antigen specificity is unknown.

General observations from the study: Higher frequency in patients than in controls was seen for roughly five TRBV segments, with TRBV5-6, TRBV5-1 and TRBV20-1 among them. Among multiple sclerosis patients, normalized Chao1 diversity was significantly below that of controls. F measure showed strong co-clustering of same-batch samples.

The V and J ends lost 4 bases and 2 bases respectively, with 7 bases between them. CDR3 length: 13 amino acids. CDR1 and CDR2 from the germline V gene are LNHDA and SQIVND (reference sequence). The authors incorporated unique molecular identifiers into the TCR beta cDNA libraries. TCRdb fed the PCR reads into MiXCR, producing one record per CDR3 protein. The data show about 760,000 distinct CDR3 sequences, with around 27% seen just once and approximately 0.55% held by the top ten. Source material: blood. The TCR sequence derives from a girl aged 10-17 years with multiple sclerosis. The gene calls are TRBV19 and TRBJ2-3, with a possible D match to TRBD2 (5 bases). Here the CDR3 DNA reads TGTGCCAGTAGTAACCGGGACACAGATACGCAGTATTTT. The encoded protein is CASSNRDTDTQYF.